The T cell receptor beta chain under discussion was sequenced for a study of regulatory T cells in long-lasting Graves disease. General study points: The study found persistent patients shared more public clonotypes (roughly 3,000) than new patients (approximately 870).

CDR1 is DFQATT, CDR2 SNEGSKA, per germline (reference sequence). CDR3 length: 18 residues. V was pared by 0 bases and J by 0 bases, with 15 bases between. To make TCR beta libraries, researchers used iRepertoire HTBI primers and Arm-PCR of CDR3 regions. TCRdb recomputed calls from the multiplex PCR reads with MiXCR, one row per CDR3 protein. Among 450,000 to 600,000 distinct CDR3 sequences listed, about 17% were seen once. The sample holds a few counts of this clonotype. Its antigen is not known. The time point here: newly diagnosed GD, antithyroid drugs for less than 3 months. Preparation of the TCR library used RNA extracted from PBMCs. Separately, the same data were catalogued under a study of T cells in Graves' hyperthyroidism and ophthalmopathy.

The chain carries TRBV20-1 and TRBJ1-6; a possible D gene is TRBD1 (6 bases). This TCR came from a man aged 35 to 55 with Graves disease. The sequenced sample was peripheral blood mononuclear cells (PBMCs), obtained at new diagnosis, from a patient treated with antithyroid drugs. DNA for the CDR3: TGCAGTGCTAGAGATCTTCGGCAGGGGAGCTCCTATAATTCACCCCTCCACTTT. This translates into CSARDLRQGSSYNSPLHF.